The 10 T cell receptor beta chains below come from one sample, sequenced in a study of CD4 T cells in relation to SARS-CoV-2 and coronaviruses. For these TCRs, the target antigens are not known. CD4+ T cells from unexposed donors were obtained before the COVID-19 pandemic (2011-2018). After around nine days of culture, CD4+ T cells were isolated. Here immunoSEQ multiplex PCR was the method, and the copy in TCRdb shows in-frame clones only, minus some. The table has approximately 11,000 clones, roughly three quarters seen once. Sequenced: CD4+ T cells from PBMCs, cultured in vitro. All receptors derive from a human donor in good health.

The chain uses TRBV19 and TRBJ1-6; 8 nucleotides line up with TRBD1. Germline CDR1 and CDR2: LNHDA and SQIVND (reference sequence). The junction had 6 bases not matched to a gene; V was cut back by 6 bases and J by 5 bases. The CDR3 sequence is 15 residues long. The CDR3 here is CASRRQGNDNSPLHF. In DNA, the CDR3 is TGTGCCAGTAGGCGACAGGGGAATGATAATTCACCCCTCCACTTT.

The rearrangement joins TRBV4-1 to TRBJ2-3, with TRBD2 matching 8 bases. The CDR3 loop spans 16 amino acids. V lost 5 bases to trimming and J lost 5 bases; unmatched junction nucleotides: 12. The germline CDR1 and CDR2 sequences are MGHRA and YSYEKL. CDR3 protein: CASSSYRAGAGDTQYF. CDR3 sequence (DNA): TGCGCCAGCAGCAGCTATCGAGCGGGAGCCGGAGATACGCAGTATTTT.

This clone was recorded once. The genes are TRBV18 and TRBJ2-5; 10 bases agree with TRBD2. The CDR3 covers 16 residues. Germline lookup yields CDR1 KGHSH and CDR2 LQKENI. V gave up 4 bases and J gave up 2 bases; unmatched junction bases: 7. This CDR3 is CASSLTSGEPQETQYF. Here the CDR3 DNA reads TGTGCCAGCTCACTAACTAGCGGGGAGCCGCAAGAGACCCAGTACTTC.

This rearrangement joins TRBV12-3 or TRBV12-4 to TRBJ1-2; no clear D. This CDR3 is built from 12 residues. V was trimmed by 3 bases and J by 4 bases, leaving 6 bases between them. This chain's CDR3 is CASSFSGYGYTF. In nucleotides, the CDR3 is TGTGCCAGCAGTTTTAGTGGCTATGGCTACACCTTC.

The gene calls are TRBV18 and TRBJ1-1, with 8 nucleotides matching TRBD1. Trimming at V came to 6 bases and at J to 3 bases, leaving 3 bases not matched to a gene. CDR3 length: 13 residues. Germline V lookup: CDR1 KGHSH, CDR2 LQKENI. The CDR3 region is CASSTGEDTEAFF. DNA of the CDR3: TGTGCCAGCTCGACAGGGGAGGACACTGAAGCTTTCTTT.

This clone has just one count. This sequence joins TRBV3-1 (or the pseudogene TRBV3-2) and TRBJ2-7, with 11 bases matching TRBD2. The CDR3 is 15 residues long. J was trimmed by 2 bases and V by 5 bases; bases with no gene match: 5. Per germline, CDR1 LGHDT and CDR2 YNNKEL (reference sequence). The CDR3 region has the DNA TGTGCCAGCAGCGACGGGACTAGCGGAACCTACGAGCAGTACTTC. Its protein product is CASSDGTSGTYEQYF.

A few counts support this clone. The chain uses TRBV4-2 and TRBJ2-1, with TRBD2 identical over 8 bases. This CDR3 contains 15 residues. J was trimmed by 6 bases and V by 1 base; bases with no gene match: 5. Per germline, CDR1 LGHNA and CDR2 YNFKEQ. The CDR3 nucleotides read TGTGCCAGCAGCCAAGCGTCAAGCGGGAGCAATGAGCAGTTCTTC. Its translation: CASSQASSGSNEQFF.

The genes are TRBV28 and TRBJ2-7, with 7 positions matching TRBD2. Germline values: CDR1 MDHEN, CDR2 SYDVKM. The V and J ends lost 4 bases and 2 bases, in that order; junction bases with no gene match: 8. This CDR3 is built from 15 residues. The CDR3 spells CASSSSERGTYEQYF. The CDR3 nucleotides are TGTGCCAGCAGTTCAAGTGAGCGGGGCACCTACGAGCAGTACTTC.

This rearrangement joins TRBV7-8 to TRBJ1-2; tentatively, D is TRBD1 (6 bases). CDR3 length: 14 residues. Per the germline V gene, CDR1 is SGHVS and CDR2 is FQNEAQ. V shed 4 bases and J shed 4 bases, with 13 bases lying between them. CDR3 region: CASSSTGGAYGYTF. The DNA for the CDR3 is TGTGCCAGCAGCTCCACGGGGGGCGCCTATGGCTACACCTTC.

This clone was recorded once. The chain recombines TRBV4-3 with TRBJ2-7; D is perhaps TRBD1 or TRBD2 (6 bases each). The length of the CDR3 is 15 residues. Germline lookup yields CDR1 LGHNA and CDR2 YSLEER. V gave up 3 bases and J gave up 0 bases, with 12 bases separating them. CDR3 in amino acids: CASSQAWGASYEQYF. CDR3 nucleotides: TGCGCCAGCAGCCAGGCCTGGGGGGCCTCCTACGAGCAGTACTTC.